The 19 T cell receptor beta chains presented below share a single source sample, sequenced in a study of CD8 T cells in Susac syndrome (dated by TCRdb to between 2019 and 2020). The library came from the immunoSEQ multiplex PCR assay. RNA was extracted using the RNeasy kit, and roughly 0.45 to 1 ug of the RNA was reverse transcribed with random hexamers. Using fastp trimming at Q25 and MiXCR clonotype assembly, TCRdb reanalyzed the public sequencing data and kept in-frame beta chains. Entries are consolidated by CDR3 protein sequence, retaining the most common genes and DNA. For this sample the table gives about 200,000 distinct CDR3 sequences, of which 85% to 95% were detected only once. The leading ten clones occupy 0.08% to 0.11% of the sample. The sample consisted of CD4+ T cells from PBMCs. These receptor sequences come from a human donor in good health.

The chain carries TRBV19 and TRBJ2-5; the D is unclear. This CDR3 is built from 14 residues. The V end was cut by 4 bases, the J end by 2 bases, with 11 bases between. From germline, CDR1 is LNHDA and CDR2 SQIVND (reference sequence). The CDR3 reads CASSTPPAQETQYF. CDR3 in DNA: TGTGCCAGTAGTACCCCCCCAGCTCAAGAGACCCAGTACTTC.

The chain links TRBV5-1 to TRBJ2-1, with 11 bases identical to TRBD2. The germline V gene has CDR1 SGHRS and CDR2 YFSETQ. This CDR3 is 16 amino acids long. The trim removed 0 bases at V and 4 bases at J, leaving 3 bases unmatched. The CDR3, as DNA: TGCGCCAGCAGCTTGGCAGTAGCGGGAGGGTACAATGAGCAGTTCTTC. It specifies CASSLAVAGGYNEQFF.

The CDR3 spells CASSTAPQPQHF. The DNA for the CDR3 is TGTGCCAGTAGTACGGCGCCGCAGCCCCAGCATTTT. The gene calls are TRBV19 and TRBJ1-5; D remains unclear. This CDR3 comprises 12 residues. Per the germline V gene, CDR1 is LNHDA and CDR2 is SQIVND (reference sequence). V was pared by 4 bases and J by 7 bases, with 8 bases between.

The sample holds one count of this clonotype. The gene calls are TRBV12-5 and TRBJ2-7; the D gene is possibly TRBD1 (5 bases). This CDR3 region has 15 residues. V was trimmed by 0 bases and J by 2 bases, leaving 11 bases between them. Germline V gene lookup returns CDR1 LGHNT and CDR2 FRNRAP. The DNA for the CDR3 is TGTGCTAGTGGTTTGGTACCCCCAGGGACCTACGAGCAGTACTTC. Translation gives CASGLVPPGTYEQYF.

The genes are TRBV5-1 and TRBJ2-5; D unresolved. There are 14 residues in the CDR3. V was clipped by 3 bases and J by 5 bases, with 14 bases between them. Germline-derived CDR1 and CDR2 are SGHRS and YFSETQ. CDR3 residues: CASSSPSNAETQYF. The DNA of the CDR3 is TGCGCCAGCAGCTCGCCGTCTAACGCGGAGACCCAGTACTTC. The full variable domain, completed using reference TRBV5-1 and TRBJ2-5, is KAGVTQTPRYLIKTRGQQVTLSCSPISGHRSVSWYQQTPGQGLQFLFEYFSETQRNKGNFPGRFSGRQFSNSRSEMNVSTLELGDSALYLCASSSPSNAETQYFGPGTRLLVL.

This chain connects TRBV12-3 or TRBV12-4 to TRBJ1-2; D gene unclear. Trimming cost V 0 bases and J 12 bases, with 11 bases left between them. The CDR3 covers 12 residues. The CDR3 is CASSLALQSHTF. CDR3 nucleotide sequence: TGTGCCAGCAGTTTAGCGCTTCAAAGCCACACCTTC.

The chain joins TRBV29-1 to TRBJ1-1; 7 nucleotides match TRBD1. V was clipped by 5 bases and J by 7 bases; unmatched bases: 7. CDR3 length equals 12 residues. Per the germline V gene, CDR1 is SQVTM and CDR2 is ANQGSEA. The CDR3 loop reads CSVTGTVIEAFF. CDR3 DNA: TGCAGCGTTACCGGGACAGTAATTGAAGCTTTCTTT.

V is TRBV4-1 and J is TRBJ2-5, with 8 positions matching TRBD1. The CDR3 extends over 15 amino acids. V shed 4 bases, J shed 7 bases, and the junction held 11 bases outside the gene matches. The germline V gene has CDR1 MGHRA and CDR2 YSYEKL. The CDR3 loop reads CASSPGQGLRWTQYF. The CDR3 coding sequence is TGCGCCAGCAGCCCAGGACAGGGTCTAAGGTGGACCCAGTACTTC.

The V gene is TRBV7-2, the J gene TRBJ1-1; the D gene is possibly TRBD1 (6 bases). The CDR3 consists of 14 residues. The V end was cut by 4 bases, the J end by 7 bases, with 16 bases between. CDR1 SGHTA and CDR2 FQGNSA come from the germline V gene. The CDR3: CASSWGNRVFEAFF. CDR3 DNA sequence: TGTGCCAGCAGCTGGGGAAACAGGGTGTTTGAAGCTTTCTTT.

The J gene is TRBJ2-7, the V gene TRBV12-3 or TRBV12-4; 9 bases agree with TRBD1. The V segment lost 6 bases and the J segment 9 bases; nucleotides outside the gene matches: 18. There are 16 residues in the CDR3. The CDR3 region is CASSPRGLPGQGVQYF. The CDR3 DNA sequence: TGTGCCAGCAGCCCCAGGGGGTTACCGGGACAGGGAGTGCAGTACTTC.

The chain links TRBV3-1 to TRBJ1-5; D is unclear. The CDR3 sequence is 14 residues long. Germline V gene lookup returns CDR1 LGHDT and CDR2 YNNKEL (reference sequence). V was clipped by 5 bases and J by 3 bases, with 11 bases between them. The CDR3 reads CASSNRGVNQPQHF. The CDR3 region has the DNA TGTGCCAGCAGCAACCGGGGAGTCAATCAGCCCCAGCATTTT.

The CDR3 is CSAMNRRGFYEQYV. In DNA, the CDR3 is TGCAGCGCGATGAACAGGAGGGGATTCTACGAGCAGTACGTC. V is TRBV29-1 and J is TRBJ2-7; tentatively, D is TRBD2 (6 bases). The V end lost 7 bases, the J end lost 3 bases, and 19 bases lay between the germline ends. Per the germline V gene, CDR1 is SQVTM and CDR2 is ANQGSEA. This CDR3 comprises 14 residues.

The chain joins TRBV18 to TRBJ1-1; 8 nucleotides line up with TRBD1. The CDR3 is made up of 15 amino acids. Germline V gene sequence: CDR1 KGHSH, CDR2 LQKENI. With V trimmed by 3 bases and J by 3 bases, 6 bases remained unmatched. The CDR3: CASSPWTGLDTEAFF. CDR3 sequence (DNA): TGTGCCAGCTCACCCTGGACAGGGTTGGACACTGAAGCTTTCTTT. The full variable domain, rest sourced from reference TRBV18 and TRBJ1-1, is NAGVMQNPRHLVRRRGQEARLRCSPMKGHSHVYWYRQLPEEGLKFMVYLQKENIIDESGMPKERFSAEFPKEGPSILRIQQVVRGDSAAYFCASSPWTGLDTEAFFGQGTRLTVV.

The chain couples TRBV20-1 to TRBJ2-7, with 9 bases identical to TRBD2. The junction had 14 bases not matched to a gene; V was cut back by 6 bases and J by 2 bases. Germline V CDR1 and CDR2: DFQATT, SNEGSKA (reference sequence). There are 16 residues in the CDR3. CDR3 loop: CSAQIPAGGPPYEQYF. CDR3 nucleotide sequence: TGCAGTGCCCAGATCCCCGCGGGGGGGCCACCCTACGAGCAGTACTTC.

This chain connects TRBV12-3 or TRBV12-4 to TRBJ2-1; 12 bases match TRBD1. J was trimmed by 8 bases and V by 6 bases; bases with no gene match: 8. CDR3 length: 15 amino acids. The CDR3 spells CASSDPGQGADEQFF. CDR3 in DNA: TGTGCCAGCAGCGACCCGGGACAGGGGGCAGATGAGCAGTTCTTC.

The chain uses TRBV5-4 and TRBJ2-7; 11 bases are a match to TRBD1. The CDR3 is 15 amino acids. The V gene end was trimmed by 3 bases and the J gene end by 4 bases; junction bases not matched to a gene: 6. Germline values: CDR1 SGHNT, CDR2 YYREEE (reference sequence). The DNA for the CDR3 is TGTGCCAGCAGCTCCCGCGGGACAGGGGGGTACGAGCAGTACTTC. Its translation: CASSSRGTGGYEQYF.

The chain couples TRBV12-3 or TRBV12-4 to TRBJ1-1; no reliable D call. The CDR3 consists of 13 residues. V dropped 3 bases and J dropped 1 base, with 6 bases sitting between them. In DNA, the CDR3 is TGTGCCAGCAGTTTTATACAGAACACTGAAGCTTTCTTT. Its translation: CASSFIQNTEAFF.

This sequence joins TRBV12-3 or TRBV12-4 and TRBJ2-1; D not resolved. The V gene lost 7 bases and the J gene lost 0 bases, with 10 bases spanning the gap. The CDR3 is made up of 14 amino acids. CDR3 in DNA: TGTGCCAGCACCAGCCCATCCTCCTACAATGAGCAGTTCTTC. This encodes CASTSPSSYNEQFF.

The chain joins TRBV19 to TRBJ1-2; D may be TRBD1 (6 bases). The germline gives CDR1 LNHDA, CDR2 SQIVND (reference sequence). CDR3 length equals 12 residues. Trimming removed 4 bases from V and 8 bases from J, with 11 bases in between. The CDR3 loop is CASSTRQAGYTF. CDR3 in DNA: TGTGCCAGTAGTACAAGACAGGCGGGCTACACCTTC.